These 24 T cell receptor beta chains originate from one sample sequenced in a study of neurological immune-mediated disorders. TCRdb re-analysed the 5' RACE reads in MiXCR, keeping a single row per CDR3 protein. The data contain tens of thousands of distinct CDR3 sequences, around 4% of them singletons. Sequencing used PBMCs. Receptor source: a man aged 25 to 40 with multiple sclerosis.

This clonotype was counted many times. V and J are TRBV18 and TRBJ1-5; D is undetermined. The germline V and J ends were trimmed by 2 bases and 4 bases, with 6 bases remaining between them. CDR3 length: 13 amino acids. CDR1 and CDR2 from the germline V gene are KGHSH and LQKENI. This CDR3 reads CASSPSVNQPQHF. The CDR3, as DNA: TGTGCCAGCTCACCATCGGTGAATCAGCCCCAGCATTTT.

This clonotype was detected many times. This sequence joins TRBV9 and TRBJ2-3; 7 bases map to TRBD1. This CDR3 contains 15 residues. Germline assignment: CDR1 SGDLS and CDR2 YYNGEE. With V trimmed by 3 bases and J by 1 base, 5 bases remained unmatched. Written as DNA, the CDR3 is TGTGCCAGCAGCGAACCTACAGGGGGCACAGATACGCAGTATTTT. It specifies CASSEPTGGTDTQYF.

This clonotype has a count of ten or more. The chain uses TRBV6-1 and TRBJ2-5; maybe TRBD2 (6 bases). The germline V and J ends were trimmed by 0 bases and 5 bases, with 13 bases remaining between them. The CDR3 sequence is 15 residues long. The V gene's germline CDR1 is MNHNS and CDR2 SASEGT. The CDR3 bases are TGTGCCAGCAGTGAAGCGGGGACTGGTATGGAGACCCAGTACTTC. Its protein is CASSEAGTGMETQYF.

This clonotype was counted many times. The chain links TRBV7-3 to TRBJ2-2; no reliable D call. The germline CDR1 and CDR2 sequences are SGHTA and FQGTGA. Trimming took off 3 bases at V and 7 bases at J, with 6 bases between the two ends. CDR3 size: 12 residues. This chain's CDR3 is CASSFYDGELFF. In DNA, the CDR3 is TGTGCCAGCAGCTTTTACGACGGGGAGCTGTTTTTT.

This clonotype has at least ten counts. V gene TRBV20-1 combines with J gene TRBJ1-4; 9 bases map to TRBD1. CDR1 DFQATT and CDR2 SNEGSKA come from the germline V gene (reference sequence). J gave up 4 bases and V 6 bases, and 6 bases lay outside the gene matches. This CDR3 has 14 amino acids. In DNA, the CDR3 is TGCAGTGCACCCCGGACAGGGGTTAATGAAAAACTGTTTTTT. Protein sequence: CSAPRTGVNEKLFF.

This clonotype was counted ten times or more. CDR3 coding DNA: TGTGCCAGCAGCCTTACCGAGGGCACCGGGGAGCTGTTTTTT. Residues: CASSLTEGTGELFF. This sequence joins TRBV3-1 and TRBJ2-2; the D gene is possibly TRBD2 (5 bases). CDR1 and CDR2 (germline): LGHDT, YNNKEL (reference sequence). There are 14 residues in the CDR3. Trimming cost V 4 bases and J 4 bases, with 10 bases left between them.

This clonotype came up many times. DNA of the CDR3: TGTGCCAGCAGCTACCGGTTAGCGGCAGATACGCAGTATTTT. It specifies CASSYRLAADTQYF. The chain carries TRBV7-2 and TRBJ2-3; a possible D gene is TRBD2 (6 bases). Germline V gene data show CDR1 as SGHTA and CDR2 as FQGNSA. V lost 4 bases, J lost 4 bases, and 12 bases lay in between. The CDR3 sequence is 14 residues long.

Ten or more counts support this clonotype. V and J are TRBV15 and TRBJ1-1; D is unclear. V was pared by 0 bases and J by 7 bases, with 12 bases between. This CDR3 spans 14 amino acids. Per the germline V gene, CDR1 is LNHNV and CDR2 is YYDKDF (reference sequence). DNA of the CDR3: TGTGCCACCAGCAGAGATACTGAAGCGGTTGAAGCTTTCTTT. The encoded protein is CATSRDTEAVEAFF.

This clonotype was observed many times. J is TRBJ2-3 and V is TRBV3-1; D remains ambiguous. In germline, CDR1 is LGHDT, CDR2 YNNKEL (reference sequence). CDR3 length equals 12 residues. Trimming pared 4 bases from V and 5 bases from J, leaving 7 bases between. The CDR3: CASSPSGDTQYF. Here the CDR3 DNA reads TGTGCCAGCAGCCCCTCCGGAGATACGCAGTATTTT.

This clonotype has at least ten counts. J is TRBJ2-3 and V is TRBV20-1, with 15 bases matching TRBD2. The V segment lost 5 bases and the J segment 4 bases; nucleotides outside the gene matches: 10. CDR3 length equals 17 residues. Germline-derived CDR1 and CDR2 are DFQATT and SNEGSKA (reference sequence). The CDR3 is CSARGLAGGPRPDTQYF. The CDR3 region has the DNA TGCAGTGCTCGCGGACTAGCGGGGGGGCCAAGGCCAGATACGCAGTATTTT.

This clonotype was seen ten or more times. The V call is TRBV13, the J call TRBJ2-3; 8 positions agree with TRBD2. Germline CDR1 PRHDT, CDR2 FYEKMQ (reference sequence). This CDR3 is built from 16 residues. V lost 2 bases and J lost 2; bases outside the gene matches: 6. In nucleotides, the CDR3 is TGTGCCAGCAGCTTACGAGCGGGAGTTTCCACAGATACGCAGTATTTT. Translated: CASSLRAGVSTDTQYF.

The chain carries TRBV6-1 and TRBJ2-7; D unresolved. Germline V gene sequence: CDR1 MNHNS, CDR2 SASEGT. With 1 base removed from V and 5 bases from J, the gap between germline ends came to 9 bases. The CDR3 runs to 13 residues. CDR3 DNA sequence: TGTGCCAGCAGTGAAGAAAGGGCCCACGAGCAGTACTTC. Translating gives CASSEERAHEQYF.

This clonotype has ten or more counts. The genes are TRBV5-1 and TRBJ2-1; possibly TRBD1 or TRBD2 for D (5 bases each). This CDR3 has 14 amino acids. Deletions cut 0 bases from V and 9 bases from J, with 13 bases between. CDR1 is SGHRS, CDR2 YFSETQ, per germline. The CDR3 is CASSLGDKGTEQFF. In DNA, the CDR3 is TGCGCCAGCAGCTTGGGGGATAAGGGGACTGAGCAGTTCTTC.

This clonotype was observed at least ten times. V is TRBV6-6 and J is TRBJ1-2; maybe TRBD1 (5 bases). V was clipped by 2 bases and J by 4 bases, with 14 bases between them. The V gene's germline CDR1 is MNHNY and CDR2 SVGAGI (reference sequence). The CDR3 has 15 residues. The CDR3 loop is CASSYGSDGGYGYTF. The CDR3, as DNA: TGTGCCAGCAGTTACGGGTCGGACGGGGGCTATGGCTACACCTTC.

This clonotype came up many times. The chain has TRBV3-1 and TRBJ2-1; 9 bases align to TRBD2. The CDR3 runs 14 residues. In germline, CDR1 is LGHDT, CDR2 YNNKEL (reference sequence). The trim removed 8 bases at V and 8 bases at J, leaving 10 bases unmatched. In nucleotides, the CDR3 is TGTGCCAGCGCTAGTAGCGGGAGTAGAGATGAGCAGTTCTTC. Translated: CASASSGSRDEQFF.

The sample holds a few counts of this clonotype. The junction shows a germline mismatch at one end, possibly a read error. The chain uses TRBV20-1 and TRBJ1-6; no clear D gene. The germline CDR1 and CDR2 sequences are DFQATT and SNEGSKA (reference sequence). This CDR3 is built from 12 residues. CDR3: CSVESGDSPLNF. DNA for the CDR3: TGCAGTGTCGAGAGTGGGGATTCACCCCTCAACTTT.

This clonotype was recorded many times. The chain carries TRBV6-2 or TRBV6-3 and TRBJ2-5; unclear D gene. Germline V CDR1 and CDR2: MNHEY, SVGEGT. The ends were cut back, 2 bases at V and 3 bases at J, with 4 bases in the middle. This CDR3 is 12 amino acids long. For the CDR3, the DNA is TGTGCCAGCAGTTACCTAAAAGAGACCCAGTACTTC. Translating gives CASSYLKETQYF.

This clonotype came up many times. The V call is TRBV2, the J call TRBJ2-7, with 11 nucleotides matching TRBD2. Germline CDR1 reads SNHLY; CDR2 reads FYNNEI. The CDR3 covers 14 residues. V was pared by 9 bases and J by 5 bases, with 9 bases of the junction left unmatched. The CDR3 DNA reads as TGTGCCAGTATCCTAGCGGGGGGAGTGAACGAGCAGTACTTC. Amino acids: CASILAGGVNEQYF.

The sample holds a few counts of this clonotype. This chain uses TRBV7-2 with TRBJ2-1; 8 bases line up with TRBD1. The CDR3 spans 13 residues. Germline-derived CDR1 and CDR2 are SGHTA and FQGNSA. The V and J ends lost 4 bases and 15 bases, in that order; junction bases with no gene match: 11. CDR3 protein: CASSYAGGADRFF. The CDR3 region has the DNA TGTGCCAGCAGCTATGCAGGGGGCGCGGATCGGTTCTTC.

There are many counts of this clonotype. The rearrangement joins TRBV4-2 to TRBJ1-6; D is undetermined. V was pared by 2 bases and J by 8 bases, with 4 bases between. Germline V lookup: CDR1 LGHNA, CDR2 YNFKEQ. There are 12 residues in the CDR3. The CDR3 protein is CASSQQDSPLHF. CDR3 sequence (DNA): TGTGCCAGCAGCCAACAAGATTCACCCCTCCACTTT.

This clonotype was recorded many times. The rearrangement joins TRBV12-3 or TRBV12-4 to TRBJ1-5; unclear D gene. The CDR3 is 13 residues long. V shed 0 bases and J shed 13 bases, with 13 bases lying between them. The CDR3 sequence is CASSLAQERTQHF. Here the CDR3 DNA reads TGTGCCAGCAGTTTAGCGCAGGAGAGGACGCAGCATTTT.

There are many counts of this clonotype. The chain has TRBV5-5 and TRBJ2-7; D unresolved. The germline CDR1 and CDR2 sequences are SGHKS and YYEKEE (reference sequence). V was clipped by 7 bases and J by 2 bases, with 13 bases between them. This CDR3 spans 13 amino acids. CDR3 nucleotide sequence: TGTGCCAGCTCGTGGACGGGCACCTACGAGCAGTACTTC. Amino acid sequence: CASSWTGTYEQYF.

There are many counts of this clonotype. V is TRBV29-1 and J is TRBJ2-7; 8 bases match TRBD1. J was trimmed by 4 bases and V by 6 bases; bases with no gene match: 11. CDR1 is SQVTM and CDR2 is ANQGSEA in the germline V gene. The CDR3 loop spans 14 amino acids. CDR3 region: CSVARTGQTYEQYF. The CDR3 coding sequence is TGCAGCGTGGCGCGGACAGGGCAGACTTACGAGCAGTACTTC.

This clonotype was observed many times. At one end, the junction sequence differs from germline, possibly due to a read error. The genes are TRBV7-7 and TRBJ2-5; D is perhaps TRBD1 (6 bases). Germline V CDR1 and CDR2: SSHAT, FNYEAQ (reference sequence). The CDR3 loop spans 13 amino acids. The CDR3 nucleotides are TGTGCTAGCAGCTCAGGGGTTGCGGAGACCCAGTACTTC. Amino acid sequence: CASSSGVAETQYF.